This T cell receptor (beta chain) appears in the sequencing data of a study of T cells after posttransplantation cyclophosphamide. Study-level results: Skin or GI-infiltrating T cells shared few TRB sequences with blood. Recipient CMV seropositivity and CMV reactivation strongly tracked TRB clonality.

Sample share makes this clone medium-sized. Its antigen is not known. Treatment was busulfan-fludarabine conditioning, a marrow graft, and cyclophosphamide on days +3 and +4. The CDR3 sequence is 13 residues long. The germline gives CDR1 SGHTS, CDR2 YDEGEE. The V segment lost 5 bases and the J segment 8 bases; nucleotides outside the gene matches: 5. Generated by immunoSEQ multiplex PCR, the TCRdb table keeps only in-frame clones and is missing some. The sample has under 20,000 clones, none seen only once; the top ten hold approximately 0.5%. The source of this sequence is a female patient in her 30s who received an allogeneic stem cell transplant from a related donor, was CMV-positive, and had no GVHD. The T cells may come from the graft donor. The sequencing used PBMCs, collected after allogeneic stem cell transplant with posttransplant cyclophosphamide. This sequence joins TRBV5-8 and TRBJ1-4; TRBD1 matches at 8 bases. CDR3 sequence: CASRGPGGEKLFF. For the CDR3, the DNA is TGTGCCAGCAGAGGCCCAGGGGGCGAAAAACTGTTTTTT.